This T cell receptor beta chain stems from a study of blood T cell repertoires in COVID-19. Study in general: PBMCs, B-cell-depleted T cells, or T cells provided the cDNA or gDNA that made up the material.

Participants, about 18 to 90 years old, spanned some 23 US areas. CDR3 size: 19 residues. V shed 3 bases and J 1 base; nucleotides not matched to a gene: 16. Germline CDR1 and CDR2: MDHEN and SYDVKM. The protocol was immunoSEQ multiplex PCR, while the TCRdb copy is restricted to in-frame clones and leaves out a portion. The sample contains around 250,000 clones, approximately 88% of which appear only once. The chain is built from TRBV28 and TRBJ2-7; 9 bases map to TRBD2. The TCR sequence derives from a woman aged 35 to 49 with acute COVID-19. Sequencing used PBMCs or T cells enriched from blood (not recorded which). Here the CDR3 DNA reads TGTGCCAGCAGTTTCCCCCTGCTTCGGGGCGCGGGAGGGTCCTACGAGCAGTACTTC. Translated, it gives CASSFPLLRGAGGSYEQYF.